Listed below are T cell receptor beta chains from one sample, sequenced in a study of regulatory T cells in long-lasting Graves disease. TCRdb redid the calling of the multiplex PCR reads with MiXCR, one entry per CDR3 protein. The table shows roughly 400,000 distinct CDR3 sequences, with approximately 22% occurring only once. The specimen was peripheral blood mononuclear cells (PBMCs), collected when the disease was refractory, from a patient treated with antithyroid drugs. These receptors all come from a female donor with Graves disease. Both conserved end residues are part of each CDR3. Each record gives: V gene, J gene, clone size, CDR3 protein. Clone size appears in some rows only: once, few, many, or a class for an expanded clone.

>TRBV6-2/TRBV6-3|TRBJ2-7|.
CASSEANYLYEQYF
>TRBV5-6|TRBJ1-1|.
CASSTVQGYTEAFF
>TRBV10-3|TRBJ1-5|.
CAISESAPNSNQPQHF
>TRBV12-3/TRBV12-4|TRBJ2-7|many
CASSMWTSGLYEQYF
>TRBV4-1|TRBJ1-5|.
CASSPPPGSAGSLSQPQHF
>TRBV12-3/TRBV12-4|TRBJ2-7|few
CASSFEYPYEQYF
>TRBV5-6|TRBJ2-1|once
CASSTRQGGSLHSYNEQFF
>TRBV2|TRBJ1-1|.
CASSRGVGTMGSEAFF
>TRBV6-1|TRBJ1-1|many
CASSNRDSEAFF
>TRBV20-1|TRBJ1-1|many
CSARTGQGVNTEAFF
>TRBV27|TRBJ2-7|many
CASSLSFGYEQYF